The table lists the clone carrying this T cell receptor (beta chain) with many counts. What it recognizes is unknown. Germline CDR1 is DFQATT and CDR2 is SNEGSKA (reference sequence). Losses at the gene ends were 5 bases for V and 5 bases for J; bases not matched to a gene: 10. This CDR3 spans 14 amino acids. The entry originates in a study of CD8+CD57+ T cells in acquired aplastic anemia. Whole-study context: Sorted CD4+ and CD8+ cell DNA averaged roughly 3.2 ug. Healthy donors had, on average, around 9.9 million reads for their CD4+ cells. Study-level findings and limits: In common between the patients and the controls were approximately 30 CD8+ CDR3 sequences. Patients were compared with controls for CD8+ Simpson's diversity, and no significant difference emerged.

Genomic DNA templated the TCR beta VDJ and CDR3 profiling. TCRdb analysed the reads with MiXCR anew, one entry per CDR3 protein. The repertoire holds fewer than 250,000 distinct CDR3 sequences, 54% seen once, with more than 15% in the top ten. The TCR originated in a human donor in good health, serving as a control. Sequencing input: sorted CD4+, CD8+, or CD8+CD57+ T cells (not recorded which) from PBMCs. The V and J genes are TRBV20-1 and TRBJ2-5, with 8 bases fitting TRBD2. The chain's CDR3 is CSALERGRGETQYF. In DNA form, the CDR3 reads TGCAGTGCTTTGGAGCGGGGGAGAGGGGAGACCCAGTACTTC.